This record concerns one TCR beta chain sequence. Its target is unknown. Using immunoSEQ multiplex PCR, the repertoire was profiled, and TCRdb retains in-frame clones only, with some absent. The table records around 33,000 clones, about 91% of them present only once. The record originates from a study of chemoradiotherapy in HPV16-positive cancers. Looking at the study overall: Candidate HPV-specific T-cell clones and common TCR motifs came from functional assays in a couple of HPV16-positive patients. Overall study findings and caveats: HPV-specific T cells were functionally defined from only two HPV16-positive patients. For HPV16-positive patients, expanding HPV-responsive T cells associated with longer recurrence-free survival. Candidate HPV-specific clones and E7-related TCR motifs grew in tumor during treatment.

V dropped 6 bases and J dropped 0 bases, with 4 bases sitting between them. Germline CDR1 and CDR2: ENHRY and SYGVKD. This CDR3 spans 12 amino acids. The source material was blood, sampled from a patient who underwent chemoradiotherapy. This chain connects TRBV10-3 to TRBJ2-3; no firm D call. The receptor's source is a human donor with HPV-associated anogenital cancer. The CDR3 region is CAISQSTDTQYF. The CDR3 nucleotides are TGTGCCATCAGCCAGAGCACAGATACGCAGTATTTT.